The 3 T cell receptor beta chains presented below share a single source sample, sequenced in a study of blood T cell repertoires in COVID-19. The table came from immunoSEQ multiplex PCR; TCRdb's copy has only in-frame clones and leaves some out. The data contain roughly 250,000 clones, roughly 88% of them seen just once; the ten biggest clones take up 0.95% to 1.5%. The sequenced sample consisted of PBMCs or T cells enriched from blood (not recorded which). The receptors shown here come from a woman between 35 and 50 years old with acute COVID-19.

This clone was counted once. The chain carries TRBV29-1 and TRBJ2-3; D possibly corresponds to TRBD1 (6 bases). The germline V gene has CDR1 SQVTM and CDR2 ANQGSEA. Trimming pared 8 bases from V and 1 base from J, leaving 16 bases between. CDR3 length: 14 residues. The CDR3 is CSSSVGARTDTQYF. CDR3 bases: TGCAGCTCATCGGTGGGGGCCCGCACAGATACGCAGTATTTT.

The chain employs TRBV28 and TRBJ1-5, with D possibly matching TRBD1 (5 bases). CDR3 length: 15 amino acids. Trimming removed 7 bases at V and 5 bases at J, with 18 bases between. Germline V gene lookup returns CDR1 MDHEN and CDR2 SYDVKM. The CDR3: CASIPGQGGHQPQHF. The CDR3 DNA reads TGTGCCAGCATACCGGGTCAGGGAGGTCATCAGCCCCAGCATTTT. Full variable domain (outside the CDR3, taken from reference TRBV28 and TRBJ1-5): DVKVTQSSRYLVKRTGEKVFLECVQDMDHENMFWYRQDPGLGLRLIYFSYDVKMKEKGDIPEGYSVSREKKERFSLILESASTNQTSMYLCASIPGQGGHQPQHFGDGTRLSIL.

V usage is TRBV25-1 and J usage is TRBJ1-4; perhaps TRBD1 as D (6 bases). CDR3 size: 14 residues. V was shortened by 9 bases and J by 0 bases, with 11 bases between the two germline ends. Germline V gene lookup returns CDR1 MGHDK and CDR2 SYGVNS. This chain's CDR3 is CASRDISTNEKLFF. The CDR3 nucleotides are TGTGCCAGTCGGGACATCTCAACTAATGAAAAACTGTTTTTT.